This passage covers 29 T cell receptor beta chains from one sample sequenced in a study of T cells in Graves' hyperthyroidism and ophthalmopathy. The TCR beta CDR3 regions underwent amplification using RNA transcripts as the source. When the TCR CDR3 underwent first-round RT-PCR, the HTBI primer set was used. A single record per CDR3 protein comes from TCRdb applying MiXCR to the multiplex PCR reads. Among more than 500,000 distinct CDR3 sequences, 15% to 20% were seen once, and the ten largest hold over 25%. Sequenced sample: blood. Receptors originate from a woman aged 25-40 years with Graves' ophthalmopathy.

This clonotype was observed a few times. The chain recombines TRBV6-5 with TRBJ2-7, with D tentatively TRBD2 (5 bases). With 1 base removed from V and 4 bases from J, the gap between germline ends came to 20 bases. In germline, CDR1 is MNHEY, CDR2 SVGAGI. The CDR3 has 17 residues. In DNA form, the CDR3 reads TGTGCCAGCAGTTACTGCGGGCGATGGCCCAAACTATACGAGCAGTACTTC. Residues: CASSYCGRWPKLYEQYF.

V is TRBV4-1 and J is TRBJ2-2, with D perhaps TRBD1 (6 bases). Germline loops: CDR1 MGHRA, CDR2 YSYEKL. The CDR3 sequence is 15 residues long. V was clipped by 4 bases and J by 6 bases, with 15 bases between them. The DNA for the CDR3 is TGCGCCAGCAGCCCGGACTGGGGGCGTGCCGGGGAGCTGTTTTTT. This translates into CASSPDWGRAGELFF.

This clonotype was detected ten times or more. J is TRBJ2-1 and V is TRBV28, with TRBD2 matching 11 bases. Germline V lookup: CDR1 MDHEN, CDR2 SYDVKM. Germline trimming cut 4 bases from V and 8 bases from J; bases unmatched to any gene: 13. The CDR3 runs 17 residues. The CDR3 DNA follows: TGTGCCAGCAGTTCGAGGGTGTTACTAGCGGGAGTACATGAGCAGTTCTTC. Encoded protein: CASSSRVLLAGVHEQFF.

This clonotype was counted a few times. The chain uses TRBV6-2 or TRBV6-3 and TRBJ2-7; 10 positions match TRBD1. Germline CDR1 and CDR2: MNHEY and SVGEGT. The CDR3 runs to 14 residues. V gave up 10 bases and J gave up 4 bases; unmatched junction bases: 10. CDR3 protein: CATKVGTGAYEQYF. CDR3 DNA: TGTGCCACCAAGGTAGGGACAGGGGCGTACGAGCAGTACTTC.

CDR3 in amino acids: CASSTGWGLGTEAFF. The CDR3, as DNA: TGTGCCAGTAGCACTGGGTGGGGTTTGGGCACTGAAGCTTTCTTT. The chain is built from TRBV19 and TRBJ1-1; D gene ambiguous. The V end lost 6 bases, the J end lost 4 bases, and 18 bases lay between the germline ends. CDR1 LNHDA and CDR2 SQIVND come from the germline V gene (reference sequence). This CDR3 spans 15 amino acids.

This clonotype was found many times. The chain uses TRBV27 and TRBJ2-3; D ambiguous. V gave up 3 bases and J gave up 2 bases, with 18 bases separating them. CDR3 length equals 17 residues. CDR1 is MNHEY and CDR2 is SMNVEV in the germline V gene (reference sequence). The CDR3 region has the DNA TGTGCCAGCAGTTTCCCAAAACCGCAAGCTTCCACAGATACGCAGTATTTT. Its protein product is CASSFPKPQASTDTQYF.

This clonotype came up a few times. The gene calls are TRBV9 and TRBJ2-7; 11 bases line up with TRBD2. CDR3 length: 17 residues. Trimming cost V 2 bases and J 2 bases; bases outside gene matches: 9. Germline loops: CDR1 SGDLS, CDR2 YYNGEE. CDR3 coding DNA: TGTGCCAGCAGCGTCGGAGAGACTAGCGGGAAAACCTACGAGCAGTACTTC. Translated, it gives CASSVGETSGKTYEQYF.

Here the CDR3 reads CAWTGRNYEQYF. Written as DNA, the CDR3 is TGTGCCTGGACGGGGAGGAACTACGAGCAGTACTTC. This chain uses TRBV30 with TRBJ2-7; TRBD2 is a possible D gene (6 bases). The CDR3 is 12 residues long. The germline CDR1 and CDR2 sequences are GTSNPN and SVGIG (reference sequence). V was cut by 4 bases and J by 3 bases, with 10 bases left in between.

This clonotype was seen at least ten times. The chain links TRBV3-1 to TRBJ2-3; 10 nucleotides line up with TRBD2. With 6 bases clipped from V and 4 bases from J, the junction kept 1 base outside the gene matches. The CDR3 covers 13 residues. The germline gives CDR1 LGHDT, CDR2 YNNKEL (reference sequence). The CDR3 coding sequence is TGTGCCAGCAGGAGCGGGAGGGCAGATACGCAGTATTTT. Translating it yields CASRSGRADTQYF.

This clonotype was counted ten times or more. The rearrangement joins TRBV27 to TRBJ2-7, with TRBD2 matching over 9 bases. The CDR3 is made up of 14 amino acids. Germline V gene lookup returns CDR1 MNHEY and CDR2 SMNVEV (reference sequence). Trimming at V came to 5 bases and at J to 0 bases, leaving 2 bases not matched to a gene. CDR3 in DNA: TGTGCCAGCAGTGTTAGCGGGAGCTCCTACGAGCAGTACTTC. This sequence encodes CASSVSGSSYEQYF.

This clonotype was observed once. Just one base apart from a much larger clone, this may be a read error. V gene TRBV7-2 combines with J gene TRBJ2-7; D is possibly TRBD1 (6 bases). There are 16 residues in the CDR3. The V and J ends lost 5 bases and 7 bases respectively, with 24 bases between them. The germline V gene has CDR1 SGHTA and CDR2 FQGNSA. CDR3 in DNA: TGTGCCAGCAGCCTTAACGTAGGACAGCTACTCAATGAGCAGTACTTC. Amino acid sequence: CASSLNVGQLLNEQYF.

This sequence joins TRBV5-1 and TRBJ2-3, with a weak D call TRBD2 (5 bases). This CDR3 spans 14 amino acids. The germline gives CDR1 SGHRS, CDR2 YFSETQ. The V and J ends lost 2 bases and 6 bases respectively, with 13 bases between them. The CDR3 nucleotides read TGCGCCAGCAGCTTAGAGGGAAGCGGCGATACGCAGTATTTT. Its translation is CASSLEGSGDTQYF. Supplemented by reference TRBV5-1 and TRBJ2-3, the full variable domain reads KAGVTQTPRYLIKTRGQQVTLSCSPISGHRSVSWYQQTPGQGLQFLFEYFSETQRNKGNFPGRFSGRQFSNSRSEMNVSTLELGDSALYLCASSLEGSGDTQYFGPGTRLTVL.

This clonotype has a handful of counts. The chain combines TRBV30 with TRBJ1-2; D perhaps matches TRBD1 (5 bases). Trimming removed 6 bases at V and 3 bases at J, with 26 bases between. CDR3 length equals 17 residues. Germline CDR1 and CDR2: GTSNPN and SVGIG (reference sequence). CDR3 nucleotides: TGTGCCTGCCTCCGCGGCGTCAGGGCCAAGGTCCACTATGGCTACACCTTC. Encoded protein: CACLRGVRAKVHYGYTF. Filled out from reference TRBV30 and TRBJ1-2, the complete variable domain reads SQTIHQWPATLVQPVGSPLSLECTVEGTSNPNLYWYRQAAGRGLQLLFYSVGIGQISSEVPQNLSASRPQDRQFILSSKKLLLSDSGFYLCACLRGVRAKVHYGYTFGSGTRLTVV.

CDR3 protein: CSARGTGLAGGPWPGELFF. CDR3 DNA sequence: TGCAGTGCTAGAGGGACGGGACTAGCGGGAGGGCCGTGGCCCGGGGAGCTGTTTTTT. The chain couples TRBV20-1 to TRBJ2-2; 16 bases line up with TRBD2. The J segment lost 6 bases and the V segment lost 1 base, leaving 11 bases of the junction unmatched. This CDR3 has 19 amino acids. Germline CDR1 is DFQATT and CDR2 is SNEGSKA (reference sequence).

V is TRBV13 and J is TRBJ2-1; D gene unclear. CDR1 and CDR2 from the germline V gene are PRHDT and FYEKMQ (reference sequence). The ends were cut back, 5 bases at V and 6 bases at J, with 8 bases in the middle. CDR3 size: 12 residues. The CDR3 DNA reads TGTGCCAGCAGCGGACCCTCCAATGAGCAGTTCTTC. Encoded protein: CASSGPSNEQFF.

Many counts were recorded for this clonotype. The rearrangement joins TRBV11-3 to TRBJ2-2, with D unresolved. Germline V gene data show CDR1 as SGHNT and CDR2 as YENEEA. The ends were cut back, 5 bases at V and 3 bases at J, with 4 bases in the middle. The CDR3 is 12 amino acids. CDR3 in DNA: TGTGCCAGCAGCCGTTACACCGGGGAGCTGTTTTTT. Amino acid sequence: CASSRYTGELFF. The variable domain in full, with the rest retrieved from reference TRBV11-3 and TRBJ2-2, is EAGVVQSPRYKIIEKKQPVAFWCNPISGHNTLYWYLQNLGQGPELLIRYENEEAVDDSQLPKDRFSAERLKGVDSTLKIQPAELGDSAVYLCASSRYTGELFFGEGSRLTVL.

This clonotype was observed many times. The V and J genes are TRBV30 and TRBJ2-7, with TRBD1 identical over 7 bases. In germline, CDR1 is GTSNPN, CDR2 SVGIG (reference sequence). V lost 1 base and J lost 4; bases outside the gene matches: 7. The CDR3 covers 14 residues. CDR3 DNA sequence: TGTGCCTGGAGTGCGGGACAGCCGGGGTACGAGCAGTACTTC. Its protein is CAWSAGQPGYEQYF.

This chain uses TRBV12-3 or TRBV12-4 with TRBJ2-3, with TRBD1 as a possible D gene (6 bases). V lost 1 base and J 2 bases, leaving 10 bases between the germline ends. The CDR3 consists of 15 residues. The CDR3 region is CASSLEGEFTDTQYF. The CDR3 region has the DNA TGTGCCAGCAGTTTAGAGGGGGAATTCACAGATACGCAGTATTTT.

This clonotype occurred many times. This sequence joins TRBV28 and TRBJ1-6, with D possibly being TRBD1 (6 bases). Germline V CDR1 and CDR2: MDHEN, SYDVKM. Trimming took off 4 bases at V and 14 bases at J, with 18 bases between the two ends. CDR3 length equals 14 residues. CDR3 region: CASSSPTGRRSLHF. The CDR3 DNA reads TGTGCCAGCAGTTCCCCGACAGGCCGGCGTTCCCTCCACTTT.

At least ten counts were recorded for this clonotype. The chain recombines TRBV20-1 with TRBJ2-3; D gene uncertain. The germline V gene encodes CDR1 DFQATT and CDR2 SNEGSKA (reference sequence). Trimming stripped 3 bases from V and 0 bases from J, with 10 bases between. The CDR3 sequence is 14 residues long. In nucleotides, the CDR3 is TGCAGTGCTAGCATAGGCTGGAGCACAGATACGCAGTATTTT. This translates into CSASIGWSTDTQYF.

The V and J genes are TRBV12-3 or TRBV12-4 and TRBJ2-3, with D possibly being TRBD2 (6 bases). This CDR3 spans 14 amino acids. Trimming took 4 bases from V and 4 from J, leaving 12 bases between them. The DNA for the CDR3 is TGTGCCAGCAGTTACGGGGGTTTGTCAGATACGCAGTATTTT. Amino acid sequence: CASSYGGLSDTQYF.

This clonotype was seen ten or more times. The chain uses TRBV20-1 and TRBJ2-5; D remains unclear. Germline V CDR1 and CDR2: DFQATT, SNEGSKA (reference sequence). The CDR3 totals 15 residues. Trimming stripped 0 bases from V and 1 base from J, with 12 bases between. CDR3 sequence: CSARDMDGRQETQYF. The CDR3 DNA reads as TGCAGTGCTAGAGATATGGACGGTCGCCAAGAGACCCAGTACTTC.

The chain has TRBV5-1 and TRBJ2-7, with a tentative D call TRBD2 (6 bases). The germline V and J ends were trimmed by 0 bases and 4 bases, with 17 bases remaining between them. The germline CDR1 and CDR2 sequences are SGHRS and YFSETQ. The CDR3 has 16 amino acids. The CDR3 is CASSLVQGGGLYEQYF. The CDR3 nucleotides read TGCGCCAGCAGCTTGGTGCAGGGAGGAGGACTTTACGAGCAGTACTTC.

The table lists this clonotype with many counts. The chain employs TRBV4-3 and TRBJ1-1; no clear D. CDR1 and CDR2 (germline): LGHNA, YSLEER. V shed 0 bases and J shed 2 bases, with 13 bases lying between them. The CDR3 is made up of 16 amino acids. CDR3 nucleotides: TGCGCCAGCAGCCAAGATCCGCGGCTGCCTAACACTGAAGCTTTCTTT. Translating gives CASSQDPRLPNTEAFF.

The chain links TRBV15 to TRBJ2-1; D possibly corresponds to TRBD2 (5 bases). The CDR3 spans 15 residues. V was trimmed by 5 bases and J by 3 bases, leaving 14 bases between them. CDR1 and CDR2 (germline): LNHNV, YYDKDF (reference sequence). CDR3 region: CATSARELDYNEQFF. For the CDR3, the DNA is TGTGCCACCAGCGCAAGGGAGCTTGACTACAATGAGCAGTTCTTC.

This chain joins TRBV29-1 and TRBJ2-1; 9 nucleotides agree with TRBD1. This CDR3 is 17 amino acids long. The trim removed 2 bases at V and 3 bases at J, leaving 11 bases unmatched. Germline-derived CDR1 and CDR2 are SQVTM and ANQGSEA. In DNA form, the CDR3 reads TGCAGCGTTGAAAATTTTGATGGGACAGGGTTCTACAATGAGCAGTTCTTC. Translation gives CSVENFDGTGFYNEQFF.

Turning to this clonotype: The conserved phenylalanine or tryptophan normally closing the CDR3 is absent here, so this likely arose from a read error. The gene calls are TRBV6-2 or TRBV6-3 and TRBJ1-6, with D perhaps TRBD1 (5 bases). V gave up 8 bases and J gave up 9 bases, with 20 bases separating them. CDR3 length: 15 residues. Germline V gives CDR1 MNHEY, CDR2 SVGEGT. CDR3 region: CASGALGPVGSPLHS. CDR3 in DNA: TGTGCCAGCGGAGCTTTGGGACCCGTCGGTTCACCCCTCCACTCT.

The chain is built from TRBV28 and TRBJ2-1, with D perhaps matching TRBD2 (6 bases). The CDR3 sequence is 15 residues long. The V gene's germline CDR1 is MDHEN and CDR2 SYDVKM. V lost 0 bases to trimming and J lost 8 bases, with 14 bases between them. CDR3 DNA: TGTGCCAGCAGTTTATGGGGACTGGCCACGGATGAGCAGTTCTTC. Translation gives CASSLWGLATDEQFF.

In its sample, this clonotype was seen many times. DNA of the CDR3: TGTGCCAGCAGCCAAGGGAGGTGGACTGAAGCTTTCTTT. Translation gives CASSQGRWTEAFF. The rearrangement joins TRBV3-1 to TRBJ1-1; D gene unclear. Germline V lookup: CDR1 LGHDT, CDR2 YNNKEL (reference sequence). The CDR3 is made up of 13 amino acids. Trimming pared 1 base from V and 5 bases from J, leaving 8 bases between.